Following are 8 T cell receptor beta chains from one sample sequenced in a study of blood T cell repertoires in COVID-19. The repertoire was sequenced with immunoSEQ multiplex PCR; TCRdb's copy has only in-frame clones and lacks some. The sample holds roughly 150,000 clones, about 79% seen once. Material for sequencing was peripheral blood. These receptors were obtained from a woman aged 45-65 years in a cohort sampled during active or convalescent COVID-19.

Notes on this clone: The sample contains more than one DNA sequence encoding this CDR3. The chain uses TRBV19 and TRBJ1-3; 7 bases are shared with TRBD1. J gave up 0 bases and V 6 bases, and 2 bases lay outside the gene matches. This CDR3 spans 14 amino acids. Germline CDR1 LNHDA, CDR2 SQIVND (reference sequence). The CDR3 DNA sequence: TGTGCCAGTAGGGGACAGAACTCTGGAAACACCATATATTTT. This translates into CASRGQNSGNTIYF. The full variable domain, in which reference TRBV19 and TRBJ1-3 provide the parts outside the CDR3, is DGGITQSPKYLFRKEGQNVTLSCEQNLNHDAMYWYRQDPGQGLRLIYYSQIVNDFQKGDIAEGYSVSREKKESFPLTVTSAQKNPTAFYLCASRGQNSGNTIYFGEGSWLTVV.

This clone was observed a handful of times. The rearrangement joins TRBV6-4 to TRBJ2-2; D is undetermined. In germline, CDR1 is MRHNA, CDR2 SNTAGT. The CDR3 covers 12 residues. V was cut by 6 bases and J by 6 bases, with 8 bases left in between. The CDR3 DNA reads TGTGCCAGCAGCAGTTATGCCGGGGAGCTGTTTTTT. As protein: CASSSYAGELFF.

The chain recombines TRBV10-1 with TRBJ1-5, with D possibly TRBD1 on 5 matching bases. Germline loops: CDR1 WNHNN, CDR2 SYGVQD (reference sequence). This CDR3 has 21 residues. The germline V and J ends were trimmed by 0 bases and 0 bases, with 24 bases remaining between them. CDR3 sequence reads: CASSESPLGAGRLYSNQPQHF. In DNA form, the CDR3 reads TGCGCCAGCAGTGAGTCCCCCCTTGGGGCGGGACGTCTTTATAGCAATCAGCCCCAGCATTTT.

This sequence joins TRBV6-5 and TRBJ2-7, with D maybe TRBD1 (5 bases). The germline gives CDR1 MNHEY, CDR2 SVGAGI. Trimming shortened V by 6 bases and J by 1 base, and 7 bases separated the two germline ends. The CDR3 extends over 12 amino acids. The CDR3 loop is CASRAGSYEQYF. The CDR3 DNA follows: TGTGCCAGCAGAGCAGGGTCCTACGAGCAGTACTTC.

This chain joins TRBV29-1 and TRBJ1-1, with 10 bases fitting TRBD1. CDR1 and CDR2 (germline): SQVTM, ANQGSEA. V shed 6 bases and J 1 base; nucleotides not matched to a gene: 2. The CDR3 consists of 13 residues. CDR3 sequence: CSVGQGGNTEAFF. For the CDR3, the DNA is TGCAGCGTAGGACAGGGGGGGAACACTGAAGCTTTCTTT.

The V gene is TRBV6-1, the J gene TRBJ2-7; 8 nucleotides match TRBD1. CDR1 is MNHNS, CDR2 SASEGT, per germline. The CDR3 totals 14 residues. The J segment lost 5 bases and the V segment lost 2 bases, leaving 5 bases of the junction unmatched. The CDR3 DNA reads as TGTGCCAGCAGTGAATCGCCAGGGGGCCACGAGCAGTACTTC. This translates into CASSESPGGHEQYF.

The table lists this clone with a count of one. The chain links TRBV19 to TRBJ1-5; possible D gene TRBD1, 6 bases. Germline values: CDR1 LNHDA, CDR2 SQIVND (reference sequence). The CDR3 is made up of 14 amino acids. V was clipped by 4 bases and J by 1 base, with 8 bases between them. CDR3 sequence (DNA): TGTGCCAGTAGTACCACAGGGAGCAATCAGCCCCAGCATTTT. This codes for CASSTTGSNQPQHF.

This clone was detected ten times or more. The rearrangement links TRBV2 to TRBJ1-5, with 7 bases aligning to TRBD1. The length of the CDR3 is 17 residues. J lost 3 bases, V lost 0 bases, and 8 bases had no gene match. Germline CDR1 reads SNHLY; CDR2 reads FYNNEI. The DNA for the CDR3 is TGTGCCAGCAGTGAAGCGCTTTGGGACAGTACCAATCAGCCCCAGCATTTT. Translating it yields CASSEALWDSTNQPQHF.